This TCR beta chain stems from a study of cytomegalovirus exposure and HLA in healthy donors. The PCR ran on 60 Vbeta and 13 Jbeta primers. Assay used: immunoSEQ multiplex PCR; TCRdb lists only in-frame clones, some missing. The profile covers 130,000 or so clones, with 83% appearing a single time and approximately 1.4% taken by the ten largest. Germline CDR1 is LNHDA and CDR2 is SQIVND (reference sequence). The V gene end was trimmed by 10 bases and the J gene end by 0 bases; junction bases not matched to a gene: 3. This CDR3 is 14 amino acids long. The TCR originated in a man aged 40-49 years in good health and CMV-seronegative. The specimen sequenced was PBMCs. V and J are TRBV19 and TRBJ2-6; 7 nucleotides match TRBD1. The CDR3 bases are TGTGCCACGGGGACAGCCTCTGGGGCCAACGTCCTGACTTTC. Protein sequence: CATGTASGANVLTF.